This record covers a single TCR beta chain. The target antigen is unknown. Participants comprised healthy donors of bone marrow. CDR3 length: 14 residues. Germline assignment: CDR1 SNHLY and CDR2 FYNNEI. The V end was cut by 4 bases, the J end by 0 bases, with 7 bases between. This sample was taken from a study of cytomegalovirus exposure and HLA in healthy donors. Primers: 60 Vbeta forward and 13 Jbeta reverse. Produced via immunoSEQ multiplex PCR; TCRdb's table is partial and in-frame only. The sample shows some 190,000 clones, approximately 86% of them seen only once. Overall study results and limits: Evidence from a later analysis indicated that most CMV-associated TCR beta chains looked HLA-restricted. One variant, a missense change in DCLRE1C, was linked in a later analysis to TCR beta V- and J-gene trimming. Most subjects' HLA-A and HLA-B alleles were reportedly predicted from TCR beta sequences.

This receptor was identified in a woman aged 18 to 35 in good health and CMV-seronegative. Sequencing used PBMCs. The chain has TRBV2 and TRBJ2-4; the D gene is possibly TRBD1 (5 bases). The CDR3, as DNA: TGTGCCAGCAGTGTCGACAGAGCCAAAAACATTCAGTACTTC. Translation gives CASSVDRAKNIQYF.